This T cell receptor (beta chain) was obtained from a study of blood T cell repertoires in COVID-19. Study as a whole: Sample material is recorded as cDNA or gDNA derived from T cells, B-cell-depleted T cells, or PBMCs.

Source study methods: Estimation of nucleated cell counts was performed using reference gene primer amplification. The protocol was immunoSEQ multiplex PCR, while the TCRdb copy is restricted to in-frame clones and leaves out a portion. That table gives V, J and clone size, and the DNA gave D and trimming. This table has 30,000 to 40,000 clones, roughly 90% appearing once. The germline CDR1 and CDR2 sequences are SGDLS and YYNGEE. V was trimmed by 0 bases and J by 0 bases, leaving 10 bases between them. This CDR3 has 17 amino acids. This TCR was recovered from a human donor in a cohort sampled during active COVID-19. The sequenced sample consisted of peripheral blood. The chain is built from TRBV9 and TRBJ2-6; maybe TRBD1 (5 bases). The CDR3 DNA sequence: TGTGCCAGCAGCGTAGGACAGATTATCTCTGGGGCCAACGTCCTGACTTTC. It translates to CASSVGQIISGANVLTF.